Here is one T cell receptor (beta chain) with its context. Its antigen is undetermined. TCRdb's copy holds only in-frame clones and misses some; the assay was immunoSEQ multiplex PCR. The sample has thousands of clones; about 67% are singletons. These data belong to a study of CD8 T cell repertoires and HIV-1 epitope variants. CDR1 and CDR2 (germline): SGHAT, FQNNGV. This CDR3 is 15 amino acids long. The junction had 3 bases not matched to a gene; V was cut back by 5 bases and J by 6 bases. The clonotype comes from a male donor with HIV. This sequence joins TRBV11-2 and TRBJ2-1; 14 nucleotides line up with TRBD2. Sequencing was done on a sample of cultured CD8+ T cells derived from PBMCs. Here the CDR3 reads CASSPGTSGSNEQFF. CDR3 in DNA: TGTGCCAGCAGCCCCGGGACTAGCGGGAGCAATGAGCAGTTCTTC.